These 27 T cell receptor beta chains originate from one sample sequenced in a study of blood T cell repertoires in COVID-19. Libraries were prepared by immunoSEQ multiplex PCR; TCRdb keeps only in-frame clonotypes and omits some of them. The data contain some 500,000 clones, approximately 90% of them singletons. Sample: PBMCs or T cells enriched from blood (not recorded which). Every receptor here comes from a woman aged 40 to 55 who had recovered from COVID-19.

The rearrangement joins TRBV27 to TRBJ2-7; tentative D call: TRBD1 (6 bases). Germline V CDR1 and CDR2: MNHEY, SMNVEV (reference sequence). The V gene lost 3 bases and the J gene lost 4 bases, with 10 bases spanning the gap. The CDR3 sequence is 13 residues long. CDR3 coding DNA: TGTGCCAGCAGTTTCGGCCAGGGGTACGAGCAGTACTTC. It translates to CASSFGQGYEQYF.

The chain couples TRBV24-1 to TRBJ2-1, with 7 bases fitting TRBD1. The germline V gene encodes CDR1 KGHDR and CDR2 SFDVKD. CDR3 size: 18 residues. Trimming removed 4 bases from V and 1 base from J; junction bases left unmatched: 12. This chain's CDR3 is CATSDRGTEKASYNEQFF. Written as DNA, the CDR3 is TGTGCCACCAGTGACCGTGGGACAGAAAAAGCTTCCTACAATGAGCAGTTCTTC.

In nucleotides, the CDR3 is TGCGCCAGCAGCCTTAGCGGGAATCGGTTGCGGGGGGAGCTGTTTTTT. It specifies CASSLSGNRLRGELFF. The chain uses TRBV4-1 and TRBJ2-2, with 8 bases matching TRBD2. Germline CDR1 is MGHRA and CDR2 is YSYEKL. The CDR3 contains 16 residues. The V segment lost 4 bases and the J segment 8 bases; nucleotides outside the gene matches: 12.

The rearrangement joins TRBV7-9 to TRBJ2-3, with D possibly being TRBD2 (5 bases). This CDR3 comprises 13 residues. V was cut by 3 bases and J by 1 base, with 5 bases left in between. Germline-derived CDR1 and CDR2 are SEHNR and FQNEAQ (reference sequence). The chain's CDR3 is CASSFGGTDTQYF. CDR3 sequence (DNA): TGTGCCAGCAGCTTCGGGGGCACAGATACGCAGTATTTT.

The chain combines TRBV19 with TRBJ1-1; tentatively, D is TRBD1 (6 bases). The CDR3 contains 14 residues. Germline V gives CDR1 LNHDA, CDR2 SQIVND (reference sequence). Between the trimmed V and J ends, which lost 5 bases and 1 base, there was a span of 11 bases. The CDR3 loop reads CASSFWGPNTEAFF. The DNA of the CDR3 is TGTGCCAGTAGTTTTTGGGGGCCGAACACTGAAGCTTTCTTT.

This clone came up once. The sample holds other DNA sequences that translate to the same CDR3. The CDR3 loop reads CAISDRGDTEAFF. The CDR3 nucleotides are TGTGCCATCAGTGACAGGGGCGATACTGAAGCTTTCTTT. V and J are TRBV10-3 and TRBJ1-1; D might be TRBD1 (6 bases). Germline CDR1 and CDR2: ENHRY and SYGVKD. The CDR3 length is 13 residues. V lost 3 bases to trimming and J lost 5 bases, with 10 bases between them.

The chain uses TRBV24-1 and TRBJ2-1; D is undetermined. Deletions cut 4 bases from V and 0 bases from J, with 9 bases between. CDR1 is KGHDR and CDR2 is SFDVKD in the germline V gene. This CDR3 spans 15 amino acids. The CDR3 sequence: CATSDHRSSYNEQFF. CDR3 DNA: TGTGCCACCAGTGACCATAGGAGCTCCTACAATGAGCAGTTCTTC.

This chain links TRBV11-2 with TRBJ1-3; tentative D call: TRBD1 (6 bases). The V end was cut by 4 bases, the J end by 7 bases, with 14 bases between. This CDR3 is built from 14 residues. From germline, CDR1 is SGHAT and CDR2 FQNNGV. CDR3 in DNA: TGTGCCAGCAGCTCGGGACAACTTTCGAACACCATATATTTT. It translates to CASSSGQLSNTIYF.

This chain links TRBV19 with TRBJ2-7; 7 bases match TRBD1. The trim removed 7 bases at V and 5 bases at J, leaving 8 bases unmatched. Germline V CDR1 and CDR2: LNHDA, SQIVND (reference sequence). This CDR3 has 13 residues. The CDR3 DNA is TGTGCCAGTACCAGTCGAGACAGGGACGAGCAGTACTTC. It translates to CASTSRDRDEQYF. The full variable domain, with the rest looked up from reference TRBV19 and TRBJ2-7, is DGGITQSPKYLFRKEGQNVTLSCEQNLNHDAMYWYRQDPGQGLRLIYYSQIVNDFQKGDIAEGYSVSREKKESFPLTVTSAQKNPTAFYLCASTSRDRDEQYFGPGTRLTVT.

The chain carries TRBV6-5 and TRBJ2-2; 8 bases match TRBD1. J lost 10 bases, V lost 2 bases, and 9 bases had no gene match. The CDR3 spans 15 residues. Looked up from germline, CDR1 is MNHEY and CDR2 is SVGAGI. The CDR3 spells CASSYPWDRLAELFF. CDR3 coding DNA: TGTGCCAGCAGTTACCCATGGGACAGGCTCGCGGAGCTGTTTTTT.

V is TRBV18 and J is TRBJ2-3; 8 positions agree with TRBD2. CDR3 size: 17 residues. Germline loops: CDR1 KGHSH, CDR2 LQKENI. The ends lost 3 bases at V and 3 bases at J; junction bases unmatched: 11. This chain's CDR3 is CASSPGVAGGGTDTQYF. The CDR3 nucleotides are TGTGCCAGCTCACCTGGGGTTGCGGGAGGAGGAACAGATACGCAGTATTTT.

The chain combines TRBV10-2 with TRBJ1-1; D uncertain. V lost 5 bases, J lost 0 bases, and 13 bases lay in between. The CDR3 has 15 residues. Germline CDR1 reads WSHSY; CDR2 reads SAAADI. In DNA form, the CDR3 reads TGCGCCAGCAGTTCTTTCACAGACATGAACACTGAAGCTTTCTTT. It encodes CASSSFTDMNTEAFF.

This sequence joins TRBV10-3 and TRBJ2-2; 11 positions agree with TRBD1. Germline V gene sequence: CDR1 ENHRY, CDR2 SYGVKD. J was trimmed by 5 bases and V by 6 bases; bases with no gene match: 5. The CDR3 contains 15 residues. The CDR3 nucleotides are TGTGCCATCAGCGGGACAGGGGGTTTTACCGGGGAGCTGTTTTTT. Translated, it gives CAISGTGGFTGELFF.

This clone appeared a few times. V is TRBV3-1 (or the pseudogene TRBV3-2) and J is TRBJ1-1, with D possibly matching TRBD1 (5 bases). The CDR3 totals 12 residues. From germline, CDR1 is LGHDT and CDR2 YNNKEL (reference sequence). The V and J ends lost 7 bases and 7 bases respectively, with 13 bases between them. The CDR3 nucleotides are TGTGCCAGCAACTGGGGGGAAGGTGAAGCTTTCTTT. It codes for CASNWGEGEAFF.

This sequence joins TRBV6-2 or TRBV6-3 and TRBJ2-1, with D unclear. The CDR3 totals 16 residues. Germline V gene data show CDR1 as MNHEY and CDR2 as SVGEGT. V lost 2 bases and J lost 5, with 16 bases in between. The CDR3 spells CASSYLLGHFNNEQFF. The CDR3 DNA follows: TGTGCCAGCAGTTACCTGCTAGGCCATTTTAACAATGAGCAGTTCTTC.

This clone was observed once. The chain employs TRBV5-8 and TRBJ1-5, with a tentative D call TRBD1 (5 bases). This CDR3 has 13 residues. From germline, CDR1 is SGHTS and CDR2 YDEGEE. The ends were cut back, 3 bases at V and 5 bases at J, with 9 bases in the middle. In nucleotides, the CDR3 is TGTGCCAGCAGCTGGGGGAGGTATCAGCCCCAGCATTTT. Encoded protein: CASSWGRYQPQHF.

The rearrangement uses TRBV11-2 and TRBJ1-1; D gene unclear. Looked up from germline, CDR1 is SGHAT and CDR2 is FQNNGV. The CDR3 extends over 15 amino acids. With 5 bases removed from V and 3 bases from J, the gap between germline ends came to 16 bases. The CDR3 DNA follows: TGTGCCAGCAGCCAAACGGGGAGTCAGGACACTGAAGCTTTCTTT. Translated: CASSQTGSQDTEAFF.

This clone appeared a few times. This rearrangement joins TRBV4-1 to TRBJ1-4; D uncertain. V was trimmed by 0 bases and J by 8 bases, leaving 13 bases between them. CDR1 and CDR2 (germline): MGHRA, YSYEKL. The CDR3 spans 15 residues. The CDR3 protein is CASSQEPAKWEKLFF. The CDR3 region has the DNA TGCGCCAGCAGCCAAGAGCCCGCGAAGTGGGAAAAACTGTTTTTT.

This clone was observed once. The rearrangement links TRBV7-9 to TRBJ1-5; 9 bases fit TRBD1. The CDR3 runs 14 residues. V trimming: 5 bases; J trimming: 6 bases; junction bases outside the gene matches: 5. The V gene's germline CDR1 is SEHNR and CDR2 FQNEAQ (reference sequence). The chain's CDR3 is CASSQGQGGQPQHF. The CDR3 DNA is TGTGCCAGCAGCCAGGGACAGGGTGGTCAGCCCCAGCATTTT.

The chain is built from TRBV20-1 and TRBJ2-3, with a possible D match to TRBD2 (5 bases). Germline CDR1 and CDR2: DFQATT and SNEGSKA (reference sequence). V dropped 3 bases and J dropped 5 bases, with 18 bases sitting between them. The CDR3 has 15 amino acids. CDR3 amino acids: CSASTLGRLVDTQYF. The CDR3 bases are TGCAGTGCTAGTACACTAGGGAGACTGGTAGATACGCAGTATTTT.

The chain recombines TRBV28 with TRBJ1-2; D gene ambiguous. Looked up from germline, CDR1 is MDHEN and CDR2 is SYDVKM. V was shortened by 5 bases and J by 7 bases, with 20 bases between the two germline ends. The CDR3 has 15 amino acids. The CDR3 region is CASSPPAGTPGGYTF. The CDR3 region has the DNA TGTGCCAGCAGTCCCCCCGCGGGCACCCCCGGTGGCTACACCTTC.

The chain employs TRBV14 and TRBJ2-5; TRBD1 aligns across 8 bases. CDR3 length: 15 amino acids. V shed 2 bases and J 5 bases; nucleotides not matched to a gene: 7. Per germline, CDR1 SGHDN and CDR2 FVKESK. CDR3 in amino acids: CASSQYTGGPETQYF. Written as DNA, the CDR3 is TGTGCCAGCAGCCAATATACAGGGGGGCCGGAGACCCAGTACTTC.

This rearrangement joins TRBV30 to TRBJ1-2; weak D call: TRBD1 (6 bases). Trimming shortened V by 2 bases and J by 3 bases, and 10 bases separated the two germline ends. The CDR3 extends over 13 amino acids. The germline V gene encodes CDR1 GTSNPN and CDR2 SVGIG (reference sequence). The CDR3 nucleotides read TGTGCCTGGAGTATAGGGGGGGACTATGGCTACACCTTC. It is translated as CAWSIGGDYGYTF. Filled out from reference TRBV30 and TRBJ1-2, the complete variable domain reads SQTIHQWPATLVQPVGSPLSLECTVEGTSNPNLYWYRQAAGRGLQLLFYSVGIGQISSEVPQNLSASRPQDRQFILSSKKLLLSDSGFYLCAWSIGGDYGYTFGSGTRLTVV.

The chain couples TRBV20-1 to TRBJ1-1; maybe TRBD1 (6 bases). V lost 5 bases, J lost 6 bases, and 10 bases lay in between. The length of the CDR3 is 11 residues. The V gene's germline CDR1 is DFQATT and CDR2 SNEGSKA (reference sequence). The CDR3 DNA follows: TGCAGTGCTCCGAGACAGGCTGAAGCTTTCTTT. It yields the protein CSAPRQAEAFF.

The V call is TRBV7-2, the J call TRBJ2-1, with TRBD1 matching over 7 bases. The CDR3 loop spans 19 amino acids. The junction had 22 bases not matched to a gene; V was cut back by 1 base and J by 10 bases. Germline CDR1 reads SGHTA; CDR2 reads FQGNSA. CDR3: CASSLVGGVKTMRLGEQFF. In DNA, the CDR3 is TGTGCCAGCAGCTTAGTAGGGGGCGTCAAAACAATGAGGCTCGGGGAGCAGTTCTTC.

In this sample, this clone turned up a few times. This chain uses TRBV4-3 with TRBJ1-6, with 12 positions matching TRBD1. The trim removed 2 bases at V and 14 bases at J, leaving 10 bases unmatched. Germline CDR1 and CDR2: LGHNA and YSLEER. The CDR3 spans 16 residues. CDR3 bases: TGCGCCAGCAGCCAATCCACCGGGACAGGGGGCAAGACCCTCCACTTT. Translation gives CASSQSTGTGGKTLHF.

The genes are TRBV4-3 and TRBJ2-3; the D gene is possibly TRBD2 (6 bases). Trimming removed 5 bases at V and 2 bases at J, with 17 bases between. The CDR3 spans 16 residues. Germline loops: CDR1 LGHNA, CDR2 YSLEER. DNA of the CDR3: TGCGCCAGCAGCAGTAGTGTCGGGAGTCCCACAGATACGCAGTATTTT. It specifies CASSSSVGSPTDTQYF.